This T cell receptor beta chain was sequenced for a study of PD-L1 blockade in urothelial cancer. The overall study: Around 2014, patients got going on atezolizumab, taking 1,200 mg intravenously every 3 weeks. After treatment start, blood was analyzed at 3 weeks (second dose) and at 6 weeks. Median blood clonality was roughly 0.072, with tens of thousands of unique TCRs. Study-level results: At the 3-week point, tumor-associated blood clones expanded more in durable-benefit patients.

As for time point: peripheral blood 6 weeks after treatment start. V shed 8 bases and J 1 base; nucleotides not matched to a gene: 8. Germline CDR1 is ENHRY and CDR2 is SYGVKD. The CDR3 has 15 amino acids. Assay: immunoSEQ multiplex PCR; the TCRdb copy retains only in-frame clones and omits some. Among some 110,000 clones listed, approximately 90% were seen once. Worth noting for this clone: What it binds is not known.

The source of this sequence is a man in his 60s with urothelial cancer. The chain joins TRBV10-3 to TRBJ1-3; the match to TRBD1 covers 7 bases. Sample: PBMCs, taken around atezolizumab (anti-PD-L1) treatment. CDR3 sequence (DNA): TGTGCCATCGGGGCAGGGGGTATTTCTGGAAACACCATATATTTT. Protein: CAIGAGGISGNTIYF.